This entry concerns a single T cell receptor beta chain. CDR1 and CDR2 from the germline V gene are SGHAT and FQNNGV. CDR3 size: 15 residues. Losses at the gene ends were 3 bases for V and 2 bases for J; bases not matched to a gene: 6. The sample belongs to a study of blood T cell repertoires in COVID-19. The table came from immunoSEQ multiplex PCR; TCRdb's copy has only in-frame clones and leaves some out. This sample yields 290,000 or so clones, of which around 86% are seen a single time; 1.3% belongs to the top ten. This receptor was obtained from a man aged 65 to 85 with acute or convalescent COVID-19. The genes are TRBV11-2 and TRBJ1-2; TRBD1 aligns across 7 bases. Sample: peripheral blood. Here the CDR3 reads CASSLQTGWNYGYTF. CDR3 nucleotide sequence: TGTGCCAGCAGCTTGCAGACAGGGTGGAACTATGGCTACACCTTC.